Below are 4 T cell receptor beta chains sequenced from a single sample in a study of T cell repertoires in cytomegalovirus infection. One entry per CDR3 protein, called by TCRdb with MiXCR from the reads. The sample shows roughly 310,000 distinct CDR3 sequences, around 29% of them seen only once. No cognate antigen is known for these TCRs. Sequences were derived from cultured PBMCs, sampled from culture after CMV antigen stimulation. The source of these receptors is a human donor in good health (CMV status not recorded). Some clones in this sample may be carry-over from other donors' samples.

This sequence joins TRBV6-2 or TRBV6-3 and TRBJ2-1, with 10 bases fitting TRBD1. The CDR3 is 16 amino acids. V lost 2 bases to trimming and J lost 6 bases; unmatched junction nucleotides: 7. CDR1 is MNHEY, CDR2 SVGEGT, per germline. CDR3 bases: TGTGCCAGCAGTTACCTTGGACAGGGGGTACTCAATGAGCAGTTCTTC. Protein: CASSYLGQGVLNEQFF.

V usage is TRBV6-6 and J usage is TRBJ1-2, with D hard to call. CDR1 is MNHNY, CDR2 SVGAGI, per germline (reference sequence). The CDR3 extends over 13 amino acids. V gave up 6 bases and J gave up 6 bases, with 14 bases separating them. This chain's CDR3 is CASSLRTLDGYTF. CDR3 sequence (DNA): TGTGCCAGCAGCCTCCGAACGCTGGATGGCTACACCTTC.

This rearrangement joins TRBV7-9 to TRBJ2-1, with D hard to call. Germline V gene data show CDR1 as SEHNR and CDR2 as FQNEAQ (reference sequence). The V end was cut by 5 bases, the J end by 4 bases, with 15 bases between. The CDR3 has 15 amino acids. For the CDR3, the DNA is TGTGCCAGCAGCCGCCCCAGCGTTCAGTACAATGAGCAGTTCTTC. It yields the protein CASSRPSVQYNEQFF.

This clonotype was seen a few times. This chain uses TRBV7-2 with TRBJ1-2; maybe TRBD1 (6 bases). V lost 11 bases and J 2 bases, leaving 18 bases between the germline ends. Germline V CDR1 and CDR2: SGHTA, FQGNSA. CDR3 length: 14 amino acids. CDR3 bases: TGTGCCGTCAGCATGACGGACAGCAACTATGGCTACACCTTC. It specifies CAVSMTDSNYGYTF.